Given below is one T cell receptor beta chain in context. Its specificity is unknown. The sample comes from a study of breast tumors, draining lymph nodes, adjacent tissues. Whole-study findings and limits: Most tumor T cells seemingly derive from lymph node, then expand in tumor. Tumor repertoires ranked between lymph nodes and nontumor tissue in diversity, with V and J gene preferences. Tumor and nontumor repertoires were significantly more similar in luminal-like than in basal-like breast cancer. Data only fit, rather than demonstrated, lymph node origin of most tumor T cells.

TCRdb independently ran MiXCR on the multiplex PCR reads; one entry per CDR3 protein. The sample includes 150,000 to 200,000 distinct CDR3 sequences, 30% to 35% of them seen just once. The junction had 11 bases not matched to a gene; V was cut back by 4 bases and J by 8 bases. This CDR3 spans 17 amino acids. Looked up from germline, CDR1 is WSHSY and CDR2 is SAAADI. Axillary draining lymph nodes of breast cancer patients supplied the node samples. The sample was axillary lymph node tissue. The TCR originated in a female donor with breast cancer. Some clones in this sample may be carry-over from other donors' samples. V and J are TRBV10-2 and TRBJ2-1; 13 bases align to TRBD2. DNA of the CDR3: TGCGCCAGCAGTGCTAGAGGGACTAGCGGGGTCTGGGATGAGCAGTTCTTC. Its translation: CASSARGTSGVWDEQFF.